Shown below are 17 T cell receptor beta chains from a single sample sequenced in a study of vaccination effects on CD4 cells after COVID-19. These TCRs are of unknown antigen specificity. This table comes from immunoSEQ multiplex PCR, and its TCRdb copy is limited to in-frame clones, with some not included. The table lists 20,000 to 25,000 clones, approximately 70% of them singletons. Pools of viral peptides were used by the ViraFEST assay to expand antigen-specific CD4+ T cells ahead of sequencing. Culture proceeded for approximately 9 days, and CD4+ T cells were then isolated. Nucleocapsid antibodies were negative in the vaccine recipients, who had never had SARS-CoV-2 infection. Sequencing used CD4+ T cells from PBMCs cultured with HCoV-NL63 spike peptides, obtained before COVID-19 vaccination. Receptors were obtained from a human donor who received a COVID-19 vaccine.

This clone was found a few times. The V gene is TRBV11-2, the J gene TRBJ1-5; 8 bases agree with TRBD1. Germline CDR1 SGHAT, CDR2 FQNNGV. The V segment lost 4 bases and the J segment 2 bases; nucleotides outside the gene matches: 4. This CDR3 is built from 15 residues. In nucleotides, the CDR3 is TGTGCCAGCAGCTCAGGGGGCTCTGGCAATCAGCCCCAGCATTTT. Translating it yields CASSSGGSGNQPQHF.

This clone was counted between two and nine times. The sample has other DNA sequences that encode this CDR3 too. In DNA form, the CDR3 reads TGCAGTGCTAGCCCCCACACTGAAGCTTTCTTT. It specifies CSASPHTEAFF. The gene calls are TRBV20-1 and TRBJ1-1; D gene unclear. The germline V gene encodes CDR1 DFQATT and CDR2 SNEGSKA (reference sequence). CDR3 length: 11 residues. The V and J ends lost 3 bases and 3 bases respectively, with 5 bases between them.

The chain is built from TRBV6-4 and TRBJ2-1; D possibly corresponds to TRBD2 (5 bases). This CDR3 is built from 15 residues. CDR1 and CDR2 (germline): MRHNA, SNTAGT. V was cut by 2 bases and J by 7 bases, with 15 bases left in between. CDR3 loop: CASSDGIIPGNEQFF. CDR3 nucleotide sequence: TGTGCCAGCAGTGACGGGATTATCCCGGGGAATGAGCAGTTCTTC.

The chain uses TRBV29-1 and TRBJ1-2, with D perhaps TRBD1 (6 bases). There are 13 residues in the CDR3. Trimming removed 4 bases at V and 5 bases at J, with 14 bases between. Germline values: CDR1 SQVTM, CDR2 ANQGSEA. The CDR3 region is CSVGQGRGYGYTF. The CDR3 DNA follows: TGCAGCGTTGGTCAGGGGCGCGGGTATGGCTACACCTTC.

This clone was recorded a few times. The gene calls are TRBV6-4 and TRBJ2-2; the match to TRBD1 covers 8 bases. Germline-derived CDR1 and CDR2 are MRHNA and SNTAGT. The CDR3 contains 15 residues. V dropped 0 bases and J dropped 3; count of bases not matched to a gene: 0. Here the CDR3 DNA reads TGTGCCAGCAGTGACTCACAGGGGGACACCGGGGAGCTGTTTTTT. Its protein is CASSDSQGDTGELFF.

The gene calls are TRBV6-6 and TRBJ1-3; D remains unclear. Trimming removed 7 bases at V and 7 bases at J, with 5 bases between. Germline V CDR1 and CDR2: MNHNY, SVGAGI (reference sequence). This CDR3 is built from 10 residues. This chain's CDR3 is CASKQNTIYF. The CDR3 DNA follows: TGTGCCAGCAAACAGAACACCATATATTTT.

This chain links TRBV24-1 with TRBJ2-1; the D is unclear. The CDR3 runs to 13 residues. Trimming stripped 4 bases from V and 3 bases from J, with 6 bases between. The germline V gene has CDR1 KGHDR and CDR2 SFDVKD. Written as DNA, the CDR3 is TGTGCCACCAGTGAAGGTAGCTACAATGAGCAGTTCTTC. Encoded protein: CATSEGSYNEQFF.

The genes are TRBV5-1 and TRBJ2-2; TRBD1 agrees at 9 bases. Germline V CDR1 and CDR2: SGHRS, YFSETQ. The CDR3 has 16 amino acids. J gave up 7 bases and V 6 bases, and 13 bases lay outside the gene matches. In nucleotides, the CDR3 is TGCGCCAGCAAGGTGGTGTCGACAGGGGGGAACGGGGAGCTGTTTTTT. Translated, it gives CASKVVSTGGNGELFF.

This clone has a single count. V is TRBV18 and J is TRBJ2-7; 9 bases agree with TRBD1. This CDR3 spans 17 amino acids. V trimming: 3 bases; J trimming: 3 bases; junction bases outside the gene matches: 12. Germline V gene sequence: CDR1 KGHSH, CDR2 LQKENI. The CDR3 DNA is TGTGCCAGCTCACCGACACCGGGACAGGGAGGATTCTACGAGCAGTACTTC. It translates to CASSPTPGQGGFYEQYF.

The chain combines TRBV5-1 with TRBJ2-3; D might be TRBD2 (6 bases). The CDR3 is 13 amino acids. Per the germline V gene, CDR1 is SGHRS and CDR2 is YFSETQ. Trimming shortened V by 3 bases and J by 11 bases, and 16 bases separated the two germline ends. The CDR3, as DNA: TGCGCCAGCAGCTCCCAACGGGGGTGGGAGCAGTATTTT. Its protein product is CASSSQRGWEQYF.

This clone appeared a few times. The rearrangement uses TRBV27 and TRBJ1-6; D might be TRBD1 (5 bases). Trimming removed 2 bases at V and 8 bases at J, with 19 bases between. The CDR3 extends over 17 amino acids. In germline, CDR1 is MNHEY, CDR2 SMNVEV (reference sequence). The DNA for the CDR3 is TGTGCCAGCAGTTTACTCTCGCCAGGGTCAAGCTATTCACCCCTCCACTTT. Translation gives CASSLLSPGSSYSPLHF.

This rearrangement joins TRBV29-1 to TRBJ2-5; D is perhaps TRBD1 (6 bases). V lost 6 bases to trimming and J lost 2 bases, with 13 bases between them. Germline V gives CDR1 SQVTM, CDR2 ANQGSEA. The CDR3 length is 13 residues. In DNA, the CDR3 is TGCAGCGTCCCAGGGGTTAGGCAAGAGACCCAGTACTTC. Its translation: CSVPGVRQETQYF.

This clone was observed a handful of times. The chain is built from TRBV5-4 and TRBJ1-2; no reliable D call. The CDR3 runs to 12 residues. Germline-derived CDR1 and CDR2 are SGHNT and YYREEE (reference sequence). V was trimmed by 5 bases and J by 4 bases, leaving 9 bases between them. CDR3 amino acids: CASRGRGYGYTF. The CDR3 bases are TGTGCCAGCAGGGGAAGAGGCTATGGCTACACCTTC.

This clone has only one observation. The CDR3 DNA is TGTGCCAGTAGGACCCACAGGGGCTCCGGGGAGACCCAGTACTTC. Protein product: CASRTHRGSGETQYF. This chain uses TRBV19 with TRBJ2-5, with 7 bases lining up with TRBD1. Trimming removed 6 bases from V and 5 bases from J; junction bases left unmatched: 12. The CDR3 covers 15 residues. Per germline, CDR1 LNHDA and CDR2 SQIVND (reference sequence).

V and J are TRBV7-8 and TRBJ1-5; 8 bases are a match to TRBD1. Trimming at V came to 5 bases and at J to 6 bases, leaving 9 bases not matched to a gene. The CDR3 is made up of 15 amino acids. In germline, CDR1 is SGHVS, CDR2 FQNEAQ. DNA of the CDR3: TGTGCCAGCAGCATCAGGGGGCAGGTTGGTCAGCCCCAGCATTTT. This encodes CASSIRGQVGQPQHF.

The CDR3 here is CASGRQNYEQYF. The CDR3 DNA reads as TGTGCCAGCGGCCGGCAGAACTACGAGCAGTACTTC. The V call is TRBV7-6, the J call TRBJ2-7; D unclear. V was shortened by 8 bases and J by 3 bases, with 11 bases between the two germline ends. The CDR3 loop spans 12 amino acids. From germline, CDR1 is SGHVS and CDR2 FNYEAQ.

The chain combines TRBV2 with TRBJ2-7, with 12 bases matching TRBD2. The V segment lost 6 bases and the J segment 2 bases; nucleotides outside the gene matches: 5. The germline V gene encodes CDR1 SNHLY and CDR2 FYNNEI. The CDR3 is made up of 15 amino acids. DNA of the CDR3: TGTGCCAGCAGCGCCGGGACTAGCGGGCCCTACGAGCAGTACTTC. Translated, it gives CASSAGTSGPYEQYF.